This T cell receptor (beta chain) was identified in a study of cytomegalovirus exposure and HLA in healthy donors. Regarding the study as a whole: Among TCR sequences, most were rare, though some public TCRs appeared in many donors. Clonal expansion was found to be greater in HLA-associated TCR beta chains than in equally common others in a later analysis. For most TCR beta V segments, an earlier analysis put the productive rate at about 87% or about 30% of the time. In a later analysis, TCR beta V- and J-gene trimming was associated with a missense DCLRE1C variant.

A multiplex PCR was run with 60 Vbeta primers and 13 Jbeta primers. The protocol was immunoSEQ multiplex PCR, while the TCRdb copy is restricted to in-frame clones and leaves out a portion. Here the sample spans roughly 150,000 clones, over 80% being singletons. The CDR3 extends over 15 amino acids. The V gene's germline CDR1 is SSHAT and CDR2 FNYEAQ (reference sequence). V dropped 1 base and J dropped 2; count of bases not matched to a gene: 2. This clone appeared a single time. Its specificity is unknown. The chain is built from TRBV7-7 and TRBJ2-7; TRBD2 matches 10 bases. This receptor was taken from a male donor in good health and CMV-seronegative. Sequencing was carried out using PBMCs. CDR3 in amino acids: CASSLGSGGAYEQYF. The CDR3 DNA follows: TGTGCCAGCAGCTTAGGGAGCGGGGGGGCCTACGAGCAGTACTTC.